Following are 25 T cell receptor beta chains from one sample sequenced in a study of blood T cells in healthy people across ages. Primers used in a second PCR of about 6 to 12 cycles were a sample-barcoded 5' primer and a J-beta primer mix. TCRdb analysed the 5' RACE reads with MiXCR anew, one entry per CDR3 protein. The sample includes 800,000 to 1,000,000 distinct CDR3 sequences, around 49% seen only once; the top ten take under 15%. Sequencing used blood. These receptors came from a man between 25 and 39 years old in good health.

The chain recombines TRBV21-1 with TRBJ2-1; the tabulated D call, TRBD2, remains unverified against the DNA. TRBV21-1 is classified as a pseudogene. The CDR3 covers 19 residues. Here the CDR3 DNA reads TGTGCCAGCAGCAAAGTTAGGCCGACTAGCGGGGGGAACCACAATGAGCAGTTCTTC. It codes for CASSKVRPTSGGNHNEQFF.

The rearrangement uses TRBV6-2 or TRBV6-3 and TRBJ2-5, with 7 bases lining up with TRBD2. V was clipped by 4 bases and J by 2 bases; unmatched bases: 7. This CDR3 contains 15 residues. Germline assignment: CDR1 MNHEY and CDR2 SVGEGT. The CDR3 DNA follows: TGTGCCAGCAGTTCCCCCTCTAGCGGTCAAGAGACCCAGTACTTC. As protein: CASSSPSSGQETQYF.

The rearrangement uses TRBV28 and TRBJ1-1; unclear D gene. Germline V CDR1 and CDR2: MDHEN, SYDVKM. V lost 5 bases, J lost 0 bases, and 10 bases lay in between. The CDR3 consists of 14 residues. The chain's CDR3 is CASSGGLLNTEAFF. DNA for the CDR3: TGTGCCAGCAGTGGCGGTTTGTTGAACACTGAAGCTTTCTTT.

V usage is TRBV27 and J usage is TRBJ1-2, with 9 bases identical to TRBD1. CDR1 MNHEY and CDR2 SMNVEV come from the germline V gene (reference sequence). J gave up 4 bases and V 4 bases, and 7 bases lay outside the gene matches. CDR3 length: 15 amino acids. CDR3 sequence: CASSYTGGGSYGYTF. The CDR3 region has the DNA TGTGCCAGCAGTTATACAGGGGGCGGAAGCTATGGCTACACCTTC.

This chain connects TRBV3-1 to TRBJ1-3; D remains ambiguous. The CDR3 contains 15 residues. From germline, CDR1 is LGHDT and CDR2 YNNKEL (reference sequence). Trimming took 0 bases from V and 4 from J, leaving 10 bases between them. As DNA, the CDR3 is TGTGCCAGCAGCCAAGACGGAGGAAAAGGAAACACCATATATTTT. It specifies CASSQDGGKGNTIYF.

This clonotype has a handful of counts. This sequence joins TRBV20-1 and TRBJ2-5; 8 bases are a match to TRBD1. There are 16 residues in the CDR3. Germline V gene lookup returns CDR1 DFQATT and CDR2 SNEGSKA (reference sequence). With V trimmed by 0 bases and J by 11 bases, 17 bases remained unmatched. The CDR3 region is CSARDLLKTGAGEQYF. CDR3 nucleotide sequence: TGCAGTGCTAGAGACCTTCTTAAGACAGGGGCGGGTGAGCAGTACTTC.

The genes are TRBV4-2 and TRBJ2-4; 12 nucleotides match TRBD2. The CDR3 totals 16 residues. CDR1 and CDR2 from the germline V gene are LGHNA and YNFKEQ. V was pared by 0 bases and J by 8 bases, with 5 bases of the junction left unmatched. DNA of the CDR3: TGTGCCAGCAGCCAAGAGTCTAGCGGGGGGGCGGACATTCAGTACTTC. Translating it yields CASSQESSGGADIQYF.

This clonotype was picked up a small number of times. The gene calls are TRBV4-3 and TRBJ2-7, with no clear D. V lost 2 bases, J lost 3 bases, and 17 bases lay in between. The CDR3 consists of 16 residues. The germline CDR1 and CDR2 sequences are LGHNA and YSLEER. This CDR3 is CASSQQQANDGYEQYF. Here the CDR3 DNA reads TGCGCCAGCAGCCAACAGCAGGCTAATGACGGCTACGAGCAGTACTTC.

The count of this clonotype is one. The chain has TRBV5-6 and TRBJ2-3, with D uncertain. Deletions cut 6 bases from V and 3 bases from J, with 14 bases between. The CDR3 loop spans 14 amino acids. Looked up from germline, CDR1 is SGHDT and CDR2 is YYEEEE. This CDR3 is CASTPGPQTDTQYF. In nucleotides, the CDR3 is TGTGCCAGCACCCCTGGGCCCCAAACAGATACGCAGTATTTT. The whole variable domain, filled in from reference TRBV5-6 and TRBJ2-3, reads DAGVTQSPTHLIKTRGQQVTLRCSPKSGHDTVSWYQQALGQGPQFIFQYYEEEERQRGNFPDRFSGHQFPNYSSELNVNALLLGDSALYLCASTPGPQTDTQYFGPGTRLTVL.

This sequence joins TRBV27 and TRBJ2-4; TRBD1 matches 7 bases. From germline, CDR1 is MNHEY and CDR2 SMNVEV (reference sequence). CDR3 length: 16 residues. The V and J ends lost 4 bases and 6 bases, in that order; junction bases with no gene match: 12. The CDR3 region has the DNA TGTGCCAGCAGTTCGCCCGGACAGGCCTCTTCAAACATTCAGTACTTC. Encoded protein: CASSSPGQASSNIQYF.

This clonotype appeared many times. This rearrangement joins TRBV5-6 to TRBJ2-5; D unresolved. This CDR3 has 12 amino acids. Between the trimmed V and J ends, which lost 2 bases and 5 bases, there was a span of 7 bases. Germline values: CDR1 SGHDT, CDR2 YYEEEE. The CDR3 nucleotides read TGTGCCAGCAGCTTACTCGGGGAGACCCAGTACTTC. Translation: CASSLLGETQYF.

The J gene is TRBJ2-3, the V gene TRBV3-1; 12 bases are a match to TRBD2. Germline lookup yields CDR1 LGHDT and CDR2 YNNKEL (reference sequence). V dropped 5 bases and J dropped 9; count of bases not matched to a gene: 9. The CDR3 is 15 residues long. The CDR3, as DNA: TGTGCCAGCAGCAAAGCACTAGCGGGGGGCTTGACGCAGTATTTT. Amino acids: CASSKALAGGLTQYF.

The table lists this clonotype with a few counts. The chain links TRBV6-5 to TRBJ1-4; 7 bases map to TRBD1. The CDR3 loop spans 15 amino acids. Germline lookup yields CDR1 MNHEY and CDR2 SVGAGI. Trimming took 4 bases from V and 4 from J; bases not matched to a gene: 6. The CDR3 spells CASSSSGTVNEKLFF. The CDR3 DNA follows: TGTGCCAGCAGTTCCTCCGGGACAGTTAATGAAAAACTGTTTTTT.

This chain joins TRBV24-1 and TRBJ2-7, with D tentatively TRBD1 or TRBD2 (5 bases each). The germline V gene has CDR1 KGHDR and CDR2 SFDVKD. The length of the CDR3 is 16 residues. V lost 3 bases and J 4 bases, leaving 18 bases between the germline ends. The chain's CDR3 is CATSDAGTGIQYEQYF. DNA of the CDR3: TGTGCCACCAGTGATGCCGGGACGGGAATTCAATACGAGCAGTACTTC.

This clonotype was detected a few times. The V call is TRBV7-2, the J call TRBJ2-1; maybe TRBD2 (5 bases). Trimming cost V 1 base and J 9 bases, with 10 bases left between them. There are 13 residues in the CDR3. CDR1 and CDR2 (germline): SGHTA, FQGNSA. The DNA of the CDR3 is TGTGCCAGCAGCTTAGAGGGCCGGGGTGAGCAGTTCTTC. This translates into CASSLEGRGEQFF.

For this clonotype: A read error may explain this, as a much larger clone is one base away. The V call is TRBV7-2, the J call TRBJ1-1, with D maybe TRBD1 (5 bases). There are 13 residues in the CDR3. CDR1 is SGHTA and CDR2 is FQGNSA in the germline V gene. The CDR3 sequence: CASNLGANTEAFF. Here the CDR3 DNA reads TGTGCCAGCAACTTAGGGGCGAACACTGAAGCTTTCTTT.

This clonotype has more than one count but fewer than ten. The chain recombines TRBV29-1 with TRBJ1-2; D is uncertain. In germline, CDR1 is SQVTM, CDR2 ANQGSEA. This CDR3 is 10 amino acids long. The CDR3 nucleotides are TGCATCACCGCCGGCACTGGCTACACCTTC. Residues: CITAGTGYTF.

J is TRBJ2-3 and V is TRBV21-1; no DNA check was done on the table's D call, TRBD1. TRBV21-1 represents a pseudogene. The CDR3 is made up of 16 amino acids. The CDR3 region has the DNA TGTGCCAGCAGCGTATACAGCCGGGGGGGCACAGATACGCAGTATTTT. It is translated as CASSVYSRGGTDTQYF.

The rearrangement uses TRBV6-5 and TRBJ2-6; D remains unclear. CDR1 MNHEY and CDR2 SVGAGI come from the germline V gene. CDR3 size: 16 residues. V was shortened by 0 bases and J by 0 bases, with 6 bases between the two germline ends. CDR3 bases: TGTGCCAGCAGTTACTCTTTCGGCTCTGGGGCCAACGTCCTGACTTTC. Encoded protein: CASSYSFGSGANVLTF.

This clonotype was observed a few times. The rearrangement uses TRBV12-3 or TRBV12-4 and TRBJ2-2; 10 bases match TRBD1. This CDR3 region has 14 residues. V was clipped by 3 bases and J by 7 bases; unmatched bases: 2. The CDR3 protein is CASSFRDRGGELFF. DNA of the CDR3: TGTGCCAGCAGTTTCAGGGACAGGGGCGGGGAGCTGTTTTTT.

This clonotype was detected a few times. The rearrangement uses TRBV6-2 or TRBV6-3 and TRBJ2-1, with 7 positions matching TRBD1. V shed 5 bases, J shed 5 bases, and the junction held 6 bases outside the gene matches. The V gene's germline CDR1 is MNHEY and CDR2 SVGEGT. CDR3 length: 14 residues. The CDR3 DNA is TGTGCCAGCAGTCTCTGGGACAGAGACAATGAGCAGTTCTTC. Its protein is CASSLWDRDNEQFF.

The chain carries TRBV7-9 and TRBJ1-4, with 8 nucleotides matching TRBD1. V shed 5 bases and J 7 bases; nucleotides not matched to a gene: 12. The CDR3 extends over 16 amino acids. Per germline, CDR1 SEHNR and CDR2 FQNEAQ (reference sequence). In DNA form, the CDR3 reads TGTGCCAGCAGCCGAAGATCGGACAGGGCGGTTGAAAAACTGTTTTTT. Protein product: CASSRRSDRAVEKLFF. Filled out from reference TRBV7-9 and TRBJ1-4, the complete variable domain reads DTGVSQNPRHKITKRGQNVTFRCDPISEHNRLYWYRQTLGQGPEFLTYFQNEAQLEKSRLLSDRFSAERPKGSFSTLEIQRTEQGDSAMYLCASSRRSDRAVEKLFFGSGTQLSVL.

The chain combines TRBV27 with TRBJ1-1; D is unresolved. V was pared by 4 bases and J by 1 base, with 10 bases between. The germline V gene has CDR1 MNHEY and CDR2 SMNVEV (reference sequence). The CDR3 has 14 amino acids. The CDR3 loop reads CASSWNSENTEAFF. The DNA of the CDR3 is TGTGCCAGCAGTTGGAACAGTGAGAACACTGAAGCTTTCTTT.

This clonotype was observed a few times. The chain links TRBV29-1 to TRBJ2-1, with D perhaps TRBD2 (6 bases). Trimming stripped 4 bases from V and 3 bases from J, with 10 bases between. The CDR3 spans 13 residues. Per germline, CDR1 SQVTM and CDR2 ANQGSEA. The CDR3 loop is CSVGFSGYNEQFF. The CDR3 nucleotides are TGCAGCGTTGGCTTTAGCGGCTACAATGAGCAGTTCTTC.

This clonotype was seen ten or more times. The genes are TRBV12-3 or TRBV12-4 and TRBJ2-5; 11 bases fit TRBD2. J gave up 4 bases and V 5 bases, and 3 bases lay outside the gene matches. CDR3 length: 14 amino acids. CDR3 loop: CASSPGTSGETQYF. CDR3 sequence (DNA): TGTGCCAGCAGTCCTGGGACTAGCGGAGAGACCCAGTACTTC.